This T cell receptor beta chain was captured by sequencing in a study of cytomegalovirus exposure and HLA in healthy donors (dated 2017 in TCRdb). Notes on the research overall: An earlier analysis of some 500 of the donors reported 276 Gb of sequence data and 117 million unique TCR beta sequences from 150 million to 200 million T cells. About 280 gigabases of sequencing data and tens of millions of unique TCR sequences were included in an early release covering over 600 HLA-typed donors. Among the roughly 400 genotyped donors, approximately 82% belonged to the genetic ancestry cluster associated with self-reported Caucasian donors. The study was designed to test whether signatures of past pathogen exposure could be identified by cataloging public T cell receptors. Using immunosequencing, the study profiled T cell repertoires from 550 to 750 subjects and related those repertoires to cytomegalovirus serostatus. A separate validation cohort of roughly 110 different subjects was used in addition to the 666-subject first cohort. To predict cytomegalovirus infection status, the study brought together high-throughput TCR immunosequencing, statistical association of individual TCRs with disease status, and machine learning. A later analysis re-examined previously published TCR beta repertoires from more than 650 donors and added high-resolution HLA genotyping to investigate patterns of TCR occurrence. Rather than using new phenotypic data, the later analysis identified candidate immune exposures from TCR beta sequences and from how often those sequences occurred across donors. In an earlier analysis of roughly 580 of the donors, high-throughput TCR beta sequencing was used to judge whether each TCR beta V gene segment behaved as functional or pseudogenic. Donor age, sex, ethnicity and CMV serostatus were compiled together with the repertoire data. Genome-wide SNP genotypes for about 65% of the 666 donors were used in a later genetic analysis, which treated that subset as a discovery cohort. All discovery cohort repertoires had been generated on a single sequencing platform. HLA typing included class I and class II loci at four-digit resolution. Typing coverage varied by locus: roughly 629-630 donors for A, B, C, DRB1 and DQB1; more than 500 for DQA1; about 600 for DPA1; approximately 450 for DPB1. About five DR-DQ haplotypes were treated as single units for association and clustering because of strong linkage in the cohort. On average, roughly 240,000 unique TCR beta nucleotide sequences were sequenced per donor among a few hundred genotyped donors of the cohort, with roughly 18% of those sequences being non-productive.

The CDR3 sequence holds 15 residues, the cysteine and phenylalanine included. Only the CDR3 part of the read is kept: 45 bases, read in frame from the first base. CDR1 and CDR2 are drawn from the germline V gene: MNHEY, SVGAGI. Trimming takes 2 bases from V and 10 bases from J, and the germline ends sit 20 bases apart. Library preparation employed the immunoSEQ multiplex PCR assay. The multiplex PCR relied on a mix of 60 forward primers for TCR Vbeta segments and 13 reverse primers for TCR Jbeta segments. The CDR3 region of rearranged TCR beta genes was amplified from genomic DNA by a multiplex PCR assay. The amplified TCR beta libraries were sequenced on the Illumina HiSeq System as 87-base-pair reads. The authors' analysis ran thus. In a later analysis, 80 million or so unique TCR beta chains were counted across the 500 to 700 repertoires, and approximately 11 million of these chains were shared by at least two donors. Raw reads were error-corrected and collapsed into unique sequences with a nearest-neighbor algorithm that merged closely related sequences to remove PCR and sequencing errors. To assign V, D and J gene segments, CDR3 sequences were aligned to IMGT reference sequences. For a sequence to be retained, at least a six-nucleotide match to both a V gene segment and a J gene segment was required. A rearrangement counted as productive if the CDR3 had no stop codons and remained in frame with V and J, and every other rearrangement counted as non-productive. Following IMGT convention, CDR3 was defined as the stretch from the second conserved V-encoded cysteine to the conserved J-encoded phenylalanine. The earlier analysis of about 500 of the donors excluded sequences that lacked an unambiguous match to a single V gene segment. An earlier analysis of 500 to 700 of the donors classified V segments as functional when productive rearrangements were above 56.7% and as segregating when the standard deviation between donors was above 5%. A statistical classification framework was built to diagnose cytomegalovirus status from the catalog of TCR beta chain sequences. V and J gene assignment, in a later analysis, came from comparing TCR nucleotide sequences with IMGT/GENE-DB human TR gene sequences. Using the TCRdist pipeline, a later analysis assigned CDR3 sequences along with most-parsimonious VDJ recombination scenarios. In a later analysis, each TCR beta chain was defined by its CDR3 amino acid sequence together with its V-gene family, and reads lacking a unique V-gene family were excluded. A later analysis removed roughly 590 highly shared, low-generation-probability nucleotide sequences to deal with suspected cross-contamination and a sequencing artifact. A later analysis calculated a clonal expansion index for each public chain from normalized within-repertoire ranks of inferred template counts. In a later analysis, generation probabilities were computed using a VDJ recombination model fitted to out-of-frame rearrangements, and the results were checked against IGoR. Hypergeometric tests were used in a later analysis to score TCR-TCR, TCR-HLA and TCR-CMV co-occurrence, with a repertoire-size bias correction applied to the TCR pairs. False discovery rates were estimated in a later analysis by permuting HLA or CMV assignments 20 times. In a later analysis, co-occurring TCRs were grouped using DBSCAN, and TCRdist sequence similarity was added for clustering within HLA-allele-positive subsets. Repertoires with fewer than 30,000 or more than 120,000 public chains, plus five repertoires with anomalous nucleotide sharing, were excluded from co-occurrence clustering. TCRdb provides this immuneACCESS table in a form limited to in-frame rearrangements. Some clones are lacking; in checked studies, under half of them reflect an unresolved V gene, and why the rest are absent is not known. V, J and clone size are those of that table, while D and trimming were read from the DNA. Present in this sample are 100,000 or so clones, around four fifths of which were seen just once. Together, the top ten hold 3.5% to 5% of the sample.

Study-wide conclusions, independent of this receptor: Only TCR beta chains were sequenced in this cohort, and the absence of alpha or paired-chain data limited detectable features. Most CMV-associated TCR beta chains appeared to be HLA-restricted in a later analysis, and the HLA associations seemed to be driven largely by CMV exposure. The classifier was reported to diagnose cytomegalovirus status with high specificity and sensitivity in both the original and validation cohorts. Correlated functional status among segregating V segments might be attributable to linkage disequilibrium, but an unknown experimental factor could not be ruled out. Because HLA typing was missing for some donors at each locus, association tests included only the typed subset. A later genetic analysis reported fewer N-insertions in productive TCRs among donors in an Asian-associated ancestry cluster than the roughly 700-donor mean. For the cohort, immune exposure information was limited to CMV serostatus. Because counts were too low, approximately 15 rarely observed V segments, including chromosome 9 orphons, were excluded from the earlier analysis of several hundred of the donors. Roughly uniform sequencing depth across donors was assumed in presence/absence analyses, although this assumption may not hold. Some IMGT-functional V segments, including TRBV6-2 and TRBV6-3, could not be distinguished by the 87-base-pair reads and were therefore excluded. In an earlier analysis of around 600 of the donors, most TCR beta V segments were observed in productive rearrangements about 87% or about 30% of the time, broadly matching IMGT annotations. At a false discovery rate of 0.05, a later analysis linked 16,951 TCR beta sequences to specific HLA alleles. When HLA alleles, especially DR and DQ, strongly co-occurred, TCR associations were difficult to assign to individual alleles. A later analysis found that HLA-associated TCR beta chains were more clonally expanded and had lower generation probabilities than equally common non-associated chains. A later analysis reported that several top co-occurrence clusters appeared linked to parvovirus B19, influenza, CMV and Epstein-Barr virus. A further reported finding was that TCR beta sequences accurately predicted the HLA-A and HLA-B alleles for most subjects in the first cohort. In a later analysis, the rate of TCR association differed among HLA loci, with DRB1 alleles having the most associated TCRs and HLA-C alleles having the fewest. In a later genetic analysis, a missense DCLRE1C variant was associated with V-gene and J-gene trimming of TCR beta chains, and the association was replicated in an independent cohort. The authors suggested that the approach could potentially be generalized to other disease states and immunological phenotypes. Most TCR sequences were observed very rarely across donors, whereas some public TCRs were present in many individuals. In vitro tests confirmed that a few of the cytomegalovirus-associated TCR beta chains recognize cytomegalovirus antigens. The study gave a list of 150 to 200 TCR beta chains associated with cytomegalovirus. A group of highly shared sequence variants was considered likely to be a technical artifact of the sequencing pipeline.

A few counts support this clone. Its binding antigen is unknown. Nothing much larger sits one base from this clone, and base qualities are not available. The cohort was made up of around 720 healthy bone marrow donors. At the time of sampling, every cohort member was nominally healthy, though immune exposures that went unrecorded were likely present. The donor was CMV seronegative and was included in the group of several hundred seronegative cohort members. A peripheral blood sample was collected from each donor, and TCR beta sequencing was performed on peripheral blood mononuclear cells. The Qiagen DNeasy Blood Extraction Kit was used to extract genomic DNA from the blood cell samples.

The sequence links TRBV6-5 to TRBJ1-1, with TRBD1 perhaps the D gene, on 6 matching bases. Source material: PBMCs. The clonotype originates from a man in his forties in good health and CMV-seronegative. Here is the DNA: TGTGCCAGCAGTTACGGCCTCGGGGGGCGATTGGTAGCTTTCTTT. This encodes CASSYGLGGRLVAFF.